This T cell receptor beta chain came from a study of OX40 agonist ivuxolimab in advanced cancers. Study at large: The dose-escalation cohort had hepatocellular carcinoma, melanoma, renal cell or head and neck cancer. Participants, about 83% male, averaged roughly 60 years of age, ranging from roughly 23 to 90.

Assay used: immunoSEQ multiplex PCR; TCRdb lists only in-frame clones, some missing. The sample lists more than 65,000 clones, roughly 84% occurring once. With 3 bases removed from V and 6 bases from J, the gap between germline ends came to 9 bases. The CDR3 is 12 residues long. CDR1 GTSNPN and CDR2 SVGIG come from the germline V gene (reference sequence). This rearrangement joins TRBV30 to TRBJ2-1; weak D call: TRBD2 (6 bases). This clonotype was sampled from an adult with an advanced solid tumor such as melanoma, head and neck, liver or kidney cancer. Specimen: CD4+ or CD8+ T cells sorted from blood, collected in a trial of the OX40 agonist ivuxolimab. CDR3 DNA: TGTGCCTGGAGCCCCGGGAGCAATGAGCAGTTCTTC. Its protein product is CAWSPGSNEQFF. Full variable domain (outside the CDR3, taken from reference TRBV30 and TRBJ2-1): SQTIHQWPATLVQPVGSPLSLECTVEGTSNPNLYWYRQAAGRGLQLLFYSVGIGQISSEVPQNLSASRPQDRQFILSSKKLLLSDSGFYLCAWSPGSNEQFFGPGTRLTVL.